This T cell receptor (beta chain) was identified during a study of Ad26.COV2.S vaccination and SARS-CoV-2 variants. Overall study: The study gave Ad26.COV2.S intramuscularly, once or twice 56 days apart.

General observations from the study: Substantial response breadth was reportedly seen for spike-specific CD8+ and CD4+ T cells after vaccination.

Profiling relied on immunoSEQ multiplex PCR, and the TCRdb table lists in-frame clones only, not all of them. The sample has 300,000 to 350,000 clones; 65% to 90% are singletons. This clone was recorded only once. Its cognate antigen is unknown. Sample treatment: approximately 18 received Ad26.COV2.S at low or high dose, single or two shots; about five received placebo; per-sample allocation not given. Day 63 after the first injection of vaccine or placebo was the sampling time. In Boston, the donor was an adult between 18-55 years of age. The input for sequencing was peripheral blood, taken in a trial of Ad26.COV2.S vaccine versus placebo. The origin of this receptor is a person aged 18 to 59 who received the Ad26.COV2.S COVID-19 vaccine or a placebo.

CDR3: CASSIRTSGSTDTQYF. CDR3 DNA sequence: TGTGCCAGCAGCATTCGGACTAGCGGTTCCACAGATACGCAGTATTTT. The chain has TRBV7-8 and TRBJ2-3; 10 bases are shared with TRBD2. Germline trimming cut 5 bases from V and 2 bases from J; bases unmatched to any gene: 7. CDR3 length equals 16 residues. Germline V CDR1 and CDR2: SGHVS, FQNEAQ.